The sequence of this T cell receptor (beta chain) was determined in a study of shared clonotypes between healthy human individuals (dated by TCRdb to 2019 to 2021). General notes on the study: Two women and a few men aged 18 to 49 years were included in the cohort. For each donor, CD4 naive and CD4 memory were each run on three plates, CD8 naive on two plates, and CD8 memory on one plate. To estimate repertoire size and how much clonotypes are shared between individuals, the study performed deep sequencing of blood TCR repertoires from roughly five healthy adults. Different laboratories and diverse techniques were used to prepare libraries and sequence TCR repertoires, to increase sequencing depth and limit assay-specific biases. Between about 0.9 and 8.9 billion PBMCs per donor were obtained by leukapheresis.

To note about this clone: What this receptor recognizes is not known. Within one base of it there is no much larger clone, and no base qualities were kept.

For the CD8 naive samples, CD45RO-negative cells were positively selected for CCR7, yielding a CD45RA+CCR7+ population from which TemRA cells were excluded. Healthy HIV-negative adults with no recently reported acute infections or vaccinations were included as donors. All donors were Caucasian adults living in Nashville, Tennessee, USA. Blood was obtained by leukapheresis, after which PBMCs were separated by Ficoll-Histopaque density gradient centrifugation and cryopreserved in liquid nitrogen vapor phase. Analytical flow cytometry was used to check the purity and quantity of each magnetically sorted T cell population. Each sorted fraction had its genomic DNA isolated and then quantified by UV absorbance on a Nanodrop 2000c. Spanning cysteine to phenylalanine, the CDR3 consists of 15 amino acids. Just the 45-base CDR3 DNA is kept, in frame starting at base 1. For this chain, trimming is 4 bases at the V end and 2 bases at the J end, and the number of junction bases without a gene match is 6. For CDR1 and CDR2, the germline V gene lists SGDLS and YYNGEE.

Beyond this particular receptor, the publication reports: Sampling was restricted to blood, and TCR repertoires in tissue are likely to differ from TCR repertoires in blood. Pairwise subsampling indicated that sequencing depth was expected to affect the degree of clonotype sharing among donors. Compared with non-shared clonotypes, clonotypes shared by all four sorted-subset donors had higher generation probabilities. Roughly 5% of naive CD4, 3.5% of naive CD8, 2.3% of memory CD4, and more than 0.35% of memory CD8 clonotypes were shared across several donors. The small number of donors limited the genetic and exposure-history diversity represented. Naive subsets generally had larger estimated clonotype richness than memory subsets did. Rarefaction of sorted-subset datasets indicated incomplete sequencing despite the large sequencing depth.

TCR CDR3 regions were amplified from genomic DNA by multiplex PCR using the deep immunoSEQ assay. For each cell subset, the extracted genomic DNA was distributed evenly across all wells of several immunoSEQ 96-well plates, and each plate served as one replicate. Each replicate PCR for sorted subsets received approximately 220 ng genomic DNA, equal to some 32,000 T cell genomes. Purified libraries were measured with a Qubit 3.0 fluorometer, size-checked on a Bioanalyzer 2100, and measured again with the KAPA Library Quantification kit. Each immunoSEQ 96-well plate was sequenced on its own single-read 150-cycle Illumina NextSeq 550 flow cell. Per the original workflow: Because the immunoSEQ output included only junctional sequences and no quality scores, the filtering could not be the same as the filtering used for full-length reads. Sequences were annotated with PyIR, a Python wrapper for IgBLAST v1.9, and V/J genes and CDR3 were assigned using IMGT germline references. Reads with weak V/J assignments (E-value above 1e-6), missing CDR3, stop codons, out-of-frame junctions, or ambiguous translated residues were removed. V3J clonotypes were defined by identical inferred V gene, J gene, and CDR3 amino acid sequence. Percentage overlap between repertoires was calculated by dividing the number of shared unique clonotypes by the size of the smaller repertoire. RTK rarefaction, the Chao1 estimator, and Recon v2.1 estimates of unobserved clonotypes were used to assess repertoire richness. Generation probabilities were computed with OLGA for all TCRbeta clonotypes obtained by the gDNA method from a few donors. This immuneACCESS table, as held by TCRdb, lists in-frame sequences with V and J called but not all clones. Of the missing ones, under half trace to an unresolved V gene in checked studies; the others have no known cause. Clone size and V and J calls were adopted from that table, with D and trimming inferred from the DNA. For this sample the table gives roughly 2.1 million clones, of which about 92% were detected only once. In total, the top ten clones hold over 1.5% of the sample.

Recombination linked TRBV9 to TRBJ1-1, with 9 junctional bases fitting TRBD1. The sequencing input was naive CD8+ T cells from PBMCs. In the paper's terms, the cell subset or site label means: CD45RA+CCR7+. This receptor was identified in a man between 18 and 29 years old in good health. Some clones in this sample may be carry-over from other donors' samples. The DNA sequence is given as TGTGCCAGCAGCTCTCGGACAGGGGAAAACACTGAAGCTTTCTTT. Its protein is CASSSRTGENTEAFF. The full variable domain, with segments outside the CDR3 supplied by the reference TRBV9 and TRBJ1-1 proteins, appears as DSGVTQTPKHLITATGQRVTLRCSPRSGDLSVYWYQQSLDQGLQFLIQYYNGEERAKGNILERFSAQQFPDLHSELNLSSLELGDSALYFCASSSRTGENTEAFFGQGTRLTVV.